The clone carrying this TCR beta chain was seen a handful of times. This entry belongs to a study of patients and donors after allogeneic stem cell transplantation. TCRdb reprocessed the RT-PCR reads with MiXCR, giving one entry per CDR3 protein. The top ten clones hold less than 8.5% of a sample with approximately 410,000 distinct CDR3 sequences, 16% of them seen once. Looked up from germline, CDR1 is LGHDT and CDR2 is YNNKEL (reference sequence). The CDR3 spans 17 residues. V gave up 0 bases and J gave up 5 bases; unmatched junction bases: 8. The clonotype originates from a human donor who was either an allogeneic HSCT recipient or a stem cell or donor lymphocyte infusion donor (not recorded which). It is not recorded whose cells these are; they may come from a transplant donor. This sequence joins TRBV3-1 and TRBJ2-7, with 12 nucleotides matching TRBD2. What was sequenced was blood, either unsorted or a sorted T cell fraction (not recorded which). CDR3 sequence: CASSQEMGLAGGHEQYF. In nucleotides, the CDR3 is TGTGCCAGCAGCCAAGAAATGGGACTAGCGGGCGGCCACGAGCAGTACTTC.